The clone carrying this TCR beta chain came up many times. Its antigen is currently unknown. The source of the sample is a study of blood T cells in healthy people across ages. General study findings and limits: As age increased, TCR beta diversity per million T cells fell in a roughly linear fashion.

Sample-barcoded 5' priming and a J-beta primer mix drove a second PCR of roughly 7 to 11 cycles. MiXCR, applied by TCRdb to the 5' RACE reads, yields one record per CDR3 protein. The repertoire consists of 500,000 to 700,000 distinct CDR3 sequences, with less than 35% occurring once and the leading ten covering 15% to 19%. V shed 0 bases and J shed 5 bases, with 20 bases lying between them. CDR3 size: 17 residues. Per germline, CDR1 PRHDT and CDR2 FYEKMQ (reference sequence). The receptor was derived from a woman over 75 in good health. The rearrangement joins TRBV13 to TRBJ2-7; D is perhaps TRBD1 or TRBD2 (5 bases each). The specimen sequenced was blood. The CDR3 DNA sequence: TGTGCCAGCAGCTTAGGGGCCCCCCAGGGAGCTGGAGACGAGCAGTACTTC. Translating gives CASSLGAPQGAGDEQYF.